Listed below are T cell receptor beta chains from one sample, sequenced in a study of tumor and adjacent non-tumor tissue in lung cancer. TCRdb re-analysed the multiplex PCR reads in MiXCR, keeping a single row per CDR3 protein. Of under 250,000 distinct CDR3 sequences in the sample, 70% to 75% were seen once. Sequencing used lung tumor tissue. These receptors came from a man aged 55 to 70 with non-small cell lung cancer. The CDR3 runs from the conserved cysteine through the conserved F or W. The D gene is left open where the match is weak. Some rows have no size entry. The others give once, few or many, or a class for an expanded clone.

j_gene: TRBJ2-3
v_gene: TRBV5-4
abundance: NA
d_gene: TRBD1
CDR3aa: CASSFPPGQGTNTQYF
CDR3nt: TGTGCCAGCAGCTTCCCACCGGGACAGGGAACAAATACGCAGTATTTT

j_gene: TRBJ2-3
v_gene: TRBV10-2
abundance: NA
d_gene: NA
CDR3aa: CASIPQEASTDTQYF
CDR3nt: TGCGCCAGCATCCCACAGGAGGCCAGCACAGATACGCAGTATTTT

j_gene: TRBJ1-6
v_gene: TRBV30
abundance: NA
d_gene: NA
CDR3aa: CVSSSGTFTGSYNSPLHF
CDR3nt: TGTGTCTCCTCGTCCGGGACCTTTACGGGCTCCTATAATTCACCCCTCCACTTT

j_gene: TRBJ2-7
v_gene: TRBV20-1
abundance: many
d_gene: NA
CDR3aa: CSAREPGRDSYEQYF
CDR3nt: TGCAGTGCTAGAGAGCCGGGACGGGACTCCTACGAGCAGTACTTC

j_gene: TRBJ2-2
v_gene: TRBV20-1
abundance: NA
d_gene: TRBD1
CDR3aa: CSANPGGLRIRELFF
CDR3nt: TGCAGTGCTAATCCAGGGGGCCTACGCATCCGGGAGCTGTTTTTT

j_gene: TRBJ2-3
v_gene: TRBV20-1
abundance: many
d_gene: TRBD2
CDR3aa: CSARGTSGADTQYF
CDR3nt: TGCAGTGCGAGAGGGACTAGCGGGGCAGATACGCAGTATTTT

j_gene: TRBJ1-2
v_gene: TRBV20-1
abundance: NA
d_gene: NA
CDR3aa: CSAMSGGSNGYTF
CDR3nt: TGCAGTGCTATGTCCGGGGGATCGAATGGCTACACCTTC

j_gene: TRBJ1-5
v_gene: TRBV12-3/TRBV12-4
abundance: once
d_gene: NA
CDR3aa: CASSLRTGGEVHQPQHF
CDR3nt: TGTGCCAGCAGTTTACGCACCGGGGGTGAGGTCCATCAGCCCCAGCATTTT

j_gene: TRBJ1-6
v_gene: TRBV7-9
abundance: NA
d_gene: TRBD1
CDR3aa: CASSFNDRDNSPLHF
CDR3nt: TGTGCCAGCAGCTTCAACGACAGGGACAATTCACCCCTCCACTTT

j_gene: TRBJ1-4
v_gene: TRBV20-1
abundance: NA
d_gene: TRBD1
CDR3aa: CSAATGVTNEKLFF
CDR3nt: TGCAGTGCCGCAACAGGGGTGACTAATGAAAAACTGTTTTTT

j_gene: TRBJ2-1
v_gene: TRBV12-3/TRBV12-4
abundance: NA
d_gene: NA
CDR3aa: CASGASQLLGTQFF
CDR3nt: TGTGCCAGCGGAGCATCACAGCTCCTAGGGACCCAGTTCTTC

j_gene: TRBJ2-3
v_gene: TRBV7-2
abundance: NA
d_gene: NA
CDR3aa: CASKGRSLDTQYF
CDR3nt: TGTGCCAGCAAGGGTCGTAGCCTTGATACGCAGTATTTT

j_gene: TRBJ1-5
v_gene: TRBV12-3/TRBV12-4
abundance: NA
d_gene: NA
CDR3aa: CTSSLRTGGEVRQPQHF
CDR3nt: TGTACCAGCAGTCTACGCACCGGGGGGGAGGTCCGTCAGCCCCAGCATTTT

j_gene: TRBJ2-1
v_gene: TRBV6-1
abundance: NA
d_gene: NA
CDR3aa: CASNLRGSSYNDQFF
CDR3nt: TGTGCCAGCAACCTACGAGGGAGCTCCTACAATGATCAGTTCTTC

j_gene: TRBJ2-7
v_gene: TRBV5-6
abundance: many
d_gene: NA
CDR3aa: CASSFNYEQYF
CDR3nt: TGTGCCAGCAGCTTTAACTACGAGCAGTACTTC

j_gene: TRBJ2-3
v_gene: TRBV20-1
abundance: many
d_gene: TRBD2
CDR3aa: CSAIGTSGRKDTQYF
CDR3nt: TGCAGTGCCATAGGGACTAGCGGGAGGAAAGATACGCAGTATTTT

j_gene: TRBJ1-5
v_gene: TRBV6-1
abundance: many
d_gene: TRBD1
CDR3aa: CASSAFGPDRGGLGQPQHF
CDR3nt: TGTGCCAGCAGCGCCTTCGGGCCCGACAGGGGTGGGTTGGGTCAGCCCCAGCATTTT